The 30 T cell receptor beta chains listed next were all sequenced from one sample in a study of cytomegalovirus exposure and HLA in healthy donors. The study ran its PCR with 60 Vbeta and 13 Jbeta primers. Generated by immunoSEQ multiplex PCR, the TCRdb table keeps only in-frame clones and is missing some. This table holds roughly 53,000 clones. Sequences were obtained from PBMCs. The source is a female donor in good health and CMV-seronegative.

The chain has TRBV5-1 and TRBJ1-2; 9 bases map to TRBD1. CDR1 and CDR2 from the germline V gene are SGHRS and YFSETQ. This CDR3 spans 14 amino acids. The trim removed 4 bases at V and 5 bases at J, leaving 6 bases unmatched. CDR3 coding DNA: TGCGCCAGCAGCCGGGACAGGGCGGATTATGGCTACACCTTC. As protein: CASSRDRADYGYTF.

This rearrangement joins TRBV2 to TRBJ2-3; D gene ambiguous. The CDR3 sequence is 12 residues long. Looked up from germline, CDR1 is SNHLY and CDR2 is FYNNEI. Between the trimmed V and J ends, which lost 10 bases and 0 bases, there was a span of 8 bases. CDR3: CAIRGSTDTQYF. In DNA, the CDR3 is TGTGCCATCCGAGGCAGCACAGATACGCAGTATTTT. The full variable domain, in which reference TRBV2 and TRBJ2-3 provide the parts outside the CDR3, is EPEVTQTPSHQVTQMGQEVILRCVPISNHLYFYWYRQILGQKVEFLVSFYNNEISEKSEIFDDQFSVERPDGSNFTLKIRSTKLEDSAMYFCAIRGSTDTQYFGPGTRLTVL.

This chain connects TRBV5-4 to TRBJ2-3; possibly TRBD2 for D (5 bases). Germline V gives CDR1 SGHNT, CDR2 YYREEE (reference sequence). The V gene lost 3 bases and the J gene lost 2 bases, with 10 bases spanning the gap. This CDR3 spans 14 amino acids. The CDR3 sequence: CASSSSGDTDTQYF. CDR3 nucleotide sequence: TGTGCCAGCAGCTCGTCCGGGGACACAGATACGCAGTATTTT.

This sequence joins TRBV19 and TRBJ2-5; 9 bases fit TRBD2. Germline CDR1 LNHDA, CDR2 SQIVND (reference sequence). CDR3 length: 15 amino acids. The J segment lost 3 bases and the V segment lost 3 bases, leaving 5 bases of the junction unmatched. CDR3 DNA sequence: TGTGCCAGTAGTATGATTAGCGGGGGAGAAGAGACCCAGTACTTC. Protein sequence: CASSMISGGEETQYF.

CDR3 coding DNA: TGTGCCAGCAGTCCACAGGGGGCTTCGAGTCACGCTGAAGCTTTCTTT. This sequence encodes CASSPQGASSHAEAFF. The chain links TRBV28 to TRBJ1-1, with TRBD1 matching over 9 bases. V gave up 5 bases and J gave up 6 bases; unmatched junction bases: 13. The CDR3 length is 16 residues. The V gene's germline CDR1 is MDHEN and CDR2 SYDVKM.

The rearrangement links TRBV29-1 to TRBJ2-1; TRBD2 matches 8 bases. The CDR3 spans 15 residues. The germline gives CDR1 SQVTM, CDR2 ANQGSEA. Trimming cost V 3 bases and J 0 bases; bases outside gene matches: 4. CDR3 protein: CSVEAGGTSYNEQFF. CDR3 bases: TGCAGCGTTGAGGCGGGGGGTACCTCCTACAATGAGCAGTTCTTC.

The chain joins TRBV4-3 to TRBJ1-2, with TRBD1 matching over 12 bases. The CDR3 is 16 amino acids. From germline, CDR1 is LGHNA and CDR2 YSLEER. V lost 2 bases and J lost 5; bases outside the gene matches: 6. CDR3 in amino acids: CASSQRDRGPSYGYTF. CDR3 sequence (DNA): TGCGCCAGCAGCCAACGGGACAGGGGGCCATCGTATGGCTACACCTTC.

The rearrangement uses TRBV5-1 and TRBJ2-5, with TRBD2 as a possible D gene (6 bases). The CDR3 is made up of 13 amino acids. Germline CDR1 reads SGHRS; CDR2 reads YFSETQ. The V end was cut by 0 bases, the J end by 9 bases, with 12 bases between. The CDR3 spells CASSLDPGTPQYF. DNA for the CDR3: TGCGCCAGCAGCTTGGATCCCGGGACTCCCCAGTACTTC.

The rearrangement uses TRBV4-3 and TRBJ1-4, with D unclear. Germline V gene lookup returns CDR1 LGHNA and CDR2 YSLEER. Trimming removed 0 bases at V and 8 bases at J, with 7 bases between. CDR3 length equals 13 residues. CDR3 sequence (DNA): TGCGCCAGCAGCCAAGATAGCGGAGAAAAACTGTTTTTT. Amino acid sequence: CASSQDSGEKLFF.

The chain couples TRBV4-1 to TRBJ2-1; TRBD2 matches 13 bases. After removal of 4 bases from V and 8 bases from J, the junction contained 11 bases not matched to a gene. Germline V gene sequence: CDR1 MGHRA, CDR2 YSYEKL. The CDR3 length is 17 residues. CDR3 loop: CASSPTLTSGGPYEQFF. CDR3 bases: TGCGCCAGCAGCCCGACACTGACTAGCGGGGGGCCATATGAGCAGTTCTTC.

The rearrangement links TRBV2 to TRBJ2-1, with 9 bases fitting TRBD2. The germline V gene has CDR1 SNHLY and CDR2 FYNNEI. The trim removed 6 bases at V and 7 bases at J, leaving 4 bases unmatched. CDR3 length: 13 amino acids. The CDR3 loop is CASRRGLANEQFF. As DNA, the CDR3 is TGTGCCAGCAGACGCGGACTAGCGAATGAGCAGTTCTTC.

The J gene is TRBJ1-1, the V gene TRBV7-8; D remains unclear. From germline, CDR1 is SGHVS and CDR2 FQNEAQ. This CDR3 has 14 amino acids. V dropped 1 base and J dropped 1 base, with 7 bases sitting between them. In DNA form, the CDR3 reads TGTGCCAGCAGCTTAGTCGCAGGGAACACTGAAGCTTTCTTT. It is translated as CASSLVAGNTEAFF.

The chain has TRBV5-1 and TRBJ2-5; 7 bases are a match to TRBD2. CDR3 size: 14 residues. V gave up 0 bases and J gave up 2 bases; unmatched junction bases: 1. Germline V gene sequence: CDR1 SGHRS, CDR2 YFSETQ. CDR3 sequence (DNA): TGCGCCAGCAGCTTGGCCGGGGGGCAAGAGACCCAGTACTTC. This codes for CASSLAGGQETQYF.

The V call is TRBV30, the J call TRBJ2-1; a weak D match, TRBD2 (6 bases). CDR1 is GTSNPN, CDR2 SVGIG, per germline (reference sequence). Between the trimmed V and J ends, which lost 0 bases and 9 bases, there was a span of 15 bases. The CDR3 consists of 14 residues. The CDR3 DNA is TGTGCCTGGAGTGTAAATCTCCTGCGGGGTGAGCAGTTCTTC. It yields the protein CAWSVNLLRGEQFF.

The V call is TRBV19, the J call TRBJ2-1; 9 bases are a match to TRBD2. The CDR3 sequence is 15 residues long. CDR1 and CDR2 (germline): LNHDA, SQIVND (reference sequence). With 3 bases clipped from V and 4 bases from J, the junction kept 4 bases outside the gene matches. The CDR3 region is CASSIDSGRYNEQFF. CDR3 bases: TGTGCCAGTAGTATCGACAGCGGGAGGTACAATGAGCAGTTCTTC.

CDR3 loop: CASSYDRHYEQYF. The CDR3 region has the DNA TGTGCCAGCAGTTACGACAGGCACTACGAGCAGTACTTC. V is TRBV6-5 and J is TRBJ2-7; D is perhaps TRBD1 (6 bases). V gave up 2 bases and J gave up 3 bases, with 8 bases separating them. The CDR3 spans 13 residues. CDR1 and CDR2 (germline): MNHEY, SVGAGI.

The chain uses TRBV27 and TRBJ2-1; a possible D gene is TRBD2 (5 bases). CDR3 size: 12 residues. The V and J ends lost 5 bases and 10 bases respectively, with 12 bases between them. The V gene's germline CDR1 is MNHEY and CDR2 SMNVEV (reference sequence). The CDR3 nucleotides are TGTGCCAGCAGTCTCCCATCTAGCGAGCAGTTCTTC. Translating gives CASSLPSSEQFF.

Written as DNA, the CDR3 is TGTGCCAGCAGTTACTTACTTGGGGGCAACTATGGCTACACCTTC. Translated, it gives CASSYLLGGNYGYTF. The J gene is TRBJ1-2, the V gene TRBV6-5, with D maybe TRBD1 (6 bases). This CDR3 has 15 amino acids. The germline V gene has CDR1 MNHEY and CDR2 SVGAGI. Trimming left V 1 base short and J 2 bases short, with 11 bases between.

The V call is TRBV18, the J call TRBJ2-7; the D gene is possibly TRBD1 (5 bases). The germline CDR1 and CDR2 sequences are KGHSH and LQKENI. V was clipped by 4 bases and J by 2 bases, with 15 bases between them. The CDR3 is made up of 15 amino acids. DNA for the CDR3: TGTGCCAGCTCACAATTACCCGACAGTCCCTACGAGCAGTACTTC. It specifies CASSQLPDSPYEQYF.

This chain links TRBV5-4 with TRBJ1-2, with 7 bases matching TRBD1. The CDR3 has 13 amino acids. Per germline, CDR1 SGHNT and CDR2 YYREEE (reference sequence). Trimming took 2 bases from V and 4 from J; bases not matched to a gene: 2. This chain's CDR3 is CASSLDRAYGYTF. Written as DNA, the CDR3 is TGTGCCAGCAGCTTAGACAGGGCCTATGGCTACACCTTC.

DNA for the CDR3: TGTGCCAGCAGCTTAGGTCCTAGCGGGGGAAGAGAGACCCAGTACTTC. This encodes CASSLGPSGGRETQYF. The V gene is TRBV7-3, the J gene TRBJ2-5, with TRBD2 matching 10 bases. The CDR3 spans 16 residues. Germline V gene lookup returns CDR1 SGHTA and CDR2 FQGTGA. With 2 bases clipped from V and 4 bases from J, the junction kept 7 bases outside the gene matches.

This chain links TRBV4-1 with TRBJ2-3, with 7 bases lining up with TRBD1. Per the germline V gene, CDR1 is MGHRA and CDR2 is YSYEKL. V was clipped by 1 base and J by 3 bases; unmatched bases: 4. The CDR3 length is 15 residues. CDR3 nucleotide sequence: TGCGCCAGCAGCCAAGTAGGGGGCCGGACAGATACGCAGTATTTT. Translating it yields CASSQVGGRTDTQYF.

The chain recombines TRBV7-9 with TRBJ1-2; 8 bases line up with TRBD1. This CDR3 spans 14 amino acids. From germline, CDR1 is SEHNR and CDR2 FQNEAQ (reference sequence). The V segment lost 5 bases and the J segment 7 bases; nucleotides outside the gene matches: 9. The CDR3 DNA reads as TGTGCCAGCAGCGAAGCCGGGACAGGCCTTGGCTACACCTTC. It codes for CASSEAGTGLGYTF.

CDR3 sequence reads: CSVGATGVPDTQYF. The CDR3 DNA reads TGCAGCGTCGGGGCAACAGGGGTCCCAGATACGCAGTATTTT. V is TRBV29-1 and J is TRBJ2-3, with 7 bases lining up with TRBD1. The V gene's germline CDR1 is SQVTM and CDR2 ANQGSEA. The CDR3 loop spans 14 amino acids. V gave up 6 bases and J gave up 4 bases; unmatched junction bases: 10.

This sequence joins TRBV11-2 and TRBJ2-7; D not certain. The V gene's germline CDR1 is SGHAT and CDR2 FQNNGV. This CDR3 is 11 amino acids long. Trimming removed 4 bases from V and 1 base from J, with 2 bases in between. CDR3 sequence reads: CASSSSYEQYF. The DNA of the CDR3 is TGTGCCAGCAGCTCGTCCTACGAGCAGTACTTC.

Regarding this clone: A read error may account for a junction end that differs from germline. CDR3 nucleotides: TGCGCCAGCAGCCAAGTCCTCGGGGGTGGACAGGGAACTGAAGATTTCTTT. It specifies CASSQVLGGGQGTEDFF. The chain links TRBV4-3 to TRBJ1-1; 8 bases align to TRBD1. Per the germline V gene, CDR1 is LGHNA and CDR2 is YSLEER. The CDR3 sequence is 17 residues long.

As DNA, the CDR3 is TGTGCCAGCAGCTTAGAATATGGTCAGGGGGCGGACGAGCAGTACTTC. Translated: CASSLEYGQGADEQYF. The rearrangement uses TRBV7-9 and TRBJ2-7; 8 bases line up with TRBD1. Looked up from germline, CDR1 is SEHNR and CDR2 is FQNEAQ (reference sequence). This CDR3 is built from 16 residues. V was pared by 1 base and J by 5 bases, with 10 bases of the junction left unmatched.

V gene TRBV5-1 combines with J gene TRBJ2-3; D is unclear. Germline V gene lookup returns CDR1 SGHRS and CDR2 YFSETQ. The CDR3 length is 16 residues. Trimming shortened V by 0 bases and J by 1 base, and 12 bases separated the two germline ends. The CDR3: CASSLDAGYGTDTQYF. The CDR3 coding sequence is TGCGCCAGCAGCTTGGACGCAGGATATGGCACAGATACGCAGTATTTT.

J is TRBJ2-7 and V is TRBV4-2; 9 positions agree with TRBD1. CDR3 length: 16 residues. Germline lookup yields CDR1 LGHNA and CDR2 YNFKEQ. The V and J ends lost 1 base and 6 bases, in that order; junction bases with no gene match: 10. CDR3 sequence (DNA): TGTGCCAGCAGCCAAGCCCGGGACAGGGCTTTTCGCGAGCAGTACTTC. Protein sequence: CASSQARDRAFREQYF.

This chain joins TRBV5-1 and TRBJ2-1; 7 nucleotides agree with TRBD1. Unmatched junction bases numbered 8, after V lost 7 bases and J lost 4 bases. This CDR3 has 14 residues. CDR1 is SGHRS, CDR2 YFSETQ, per germline. CDR3: CASGDRQGYNEQFF. The DNA for the CDR3 is TGCGCCAGCGGGGACCGACAGGGTTACAATGAGCAGTTCTTC.